The present entry profiles one T cell receptor (beta chain) with its context. Its antigen is unknown. The sample comes from a study of cytomegalovirus exposure and HLA in healthy donors. Points from the study as a whole: Usually a TCR sequence was rare, but some public TCRs were found in many donors. Researchers reported in a later analysis that common viral pathogens appeared linked to several top clusters.

Primers for the PCR totalled 60 Vbeta and 13 Jbeta. Libraries were prepared by immunoSEQ multiplex PCR; TCRdb keeps only in-frame clonotypes and omits some of them. This sample has around 57,000 clones, with around 89% found just once. The clonotype comes from a man aged 25-45 years in good health and CMV-seropositive. Sample: PBMCs.

As DNA, the CDR3 is TGTGCTAGTGGTCCCGGGGGACAGGGTGGTACAGATACGCAGTATTTT. Its translation is CASGPGGQGGTDTQYF. This chain connects TRBV12-5 to TRBJ2-3, with 9 bases fitting TRBD1. The CDR3 spans 16 residues. Germline CDR1 reads LGHNT; CDR2 reads FRNRAP. Trimming took 5 bases from V and 3 from J; bases not matched to a gene: 9.